Given below is one T cell receptor beta chain in context. Its antigen is not yet known. There are no base qualities to consult, and no much larger clone falls within one base. TCRbeta CDR3 regions were amplified from genomic DNA by means of the immunoSEQ Assay, a bias-controlled multiplex PCR. The study's own analysis went as follows. The number of nucleated cells in each sample was estimated from the amplification of reference gene primers within the assay. To quantify the absolute abundance of each unique TCRbeta CDR3 rearrangement, sequence reads were collapsed and filtered. For each sample, productive Simpson clonality was calculated by taking the square root of Simpson's diversity index across productive rearrangements. Entries here come from immuneACCESS through TCRdb and include only in-frame sequences with V and J called. Some clones fail to appear in such tables; in the studies checked, an unresolved V gene covers under half of the shortfall, and the cause of the remainder is unknown. That table supplies the V and J calls and clone size; D and trimming were determined from the DNA. Present in this sample are almost 250,000 clones, approximately 90% of which were seen just once. The ten largest make up 4.1% of the sample.

This sample stems from a study of blood T cell repertoires in COVID-19 (dated by TCRdb to about 2020). The study in broad terms: Collaborator samples came from the United States, Italy and Spain and covered acute and convalescent phases of COVID-19. The prospective study material was composed of cDNA or gDNA derived from T cells, B-cell-depleted T cells, or PBMCs. The samples were drawn from the first 160 participants of the ongoing ImmuneRACE study and from roughly 1,300 subjects provided by 6 global collaborators. The repertoires were released in a freely available public database intended as a resource for research on the immune response to SARS-CoV-2. A de-identified subject ID, COVID-19 status, age in years and sex were almost always included in the sample metadata. HLA class I and class II types, where available, came from metadata supplied by the sample provider rather than from assay-based typing. The dataset comprised deeply sampled blood TCRbeta repertoires from subjects exposed to, actively infected with, or recovered from COVID-19.

In the prospective study, participants were roughly 18 to 100 years old, resided in 24 geographic areas of the United States, and were enrolled through a virtual design. In the prospective study, participants were assigned to cohorts based on the clinical history participants reported in a screening survey and a study questionnaire. ImmuneRACE Cohort 3 recovered participants were defined by two consecutive negative NP/OP PCR tests, healthcare professional clearance, or symptom resolution. Mobile phlebotomists in the prospective study collected whole blood, serum and a nasopharyngeal or oropharyngeal swab from every participant. Prospective study participants could optionally give additional blood draws and questionnaires over an approximately 2-month period. Before DNA extraction, prospective study blood samples were shipped either frozen or at room temperature. Reading from cysteine to phenylalanine, the CDR3 counts 18 amino acids. Only the CDR3 DNA is retained, 54 bases long and in frame from the first base. After removal of 4 bases from V and 6 bases from J, the junction retains 20 bases not matched to a gene. As encoded in the germline V gene, CDR1 is SGHAT while CDR2 is FQNNGV.

Overall study results and their limits: The amount of clinical and demographic metadata varied by source and participant and was provided uncurated.

The sequence was obtained from a woman aged 25 to 39 who had recovered from COVID-19. The chain joins TRBV11-2 to TRBJ1-1; 7 junctional bases match TRBD1. Sequenced input: PBMCs or T cells enriched from blood (not recorded which). This receptor has the CDR3 CASSYLISRGLLVSEAFF. The DNA sequence is given as TGTGCCAGCAGCTACCTTATATCTAGGGGGCTCCTCGTCTCTGAAGCTTTCTTT. With the portions outside the CDR3 filled from the reference TRBV11-2 and TRBJ1-1 genes, the complete variable region becomes EAGVAQSPRYKIIEKRQSVAFWCNPISGHATLYWYQQILGQGPKLLIQFQNNGVVDDSQLPKDRFSAERLKGVDSTLKIQPAKLEDSAVYLCASSYLISRGLLVSEAFFGQGTRLTVV.